The 3 T cell receptor beta chains presented below share a single source sample, sequenced in a study of CD8 T cells in ankylosing spondylitis. TCRdb reprocessed the 5' RACE reads with MiXCR, giving one entry per CDR3 protein. The data contain under 950,000 distinct CDR3 sequences, 19% of them singletons. Their target antigens are unknown. Study-wide results and limits: There was a TCR beta motif, made of several highly homologous variants, that appeared characteristic of ankylosing spondylitis blood.

The sequenced sample was blood, either unsorted or a sorted T cell fraction (not recorded which). The receptors shown here come from a male donor with ankylosing spondylitis.

This clonotype was counted only a few times. The chain combines TRBV11-3 with TRBJ2-2; D possibly corresponds to TRBD1 (6 bases). The CDR3 is 15 residues long. Trimming stripped 0 bases from V and 4 bases from J, with 9 bases between. From germline, CDR1 is SGHNT and CDR2 YENEEA. The CDR3 DNA is TGTGCCAGCAGCTTAGACACAGGGTCCACCGGGGAGCTGTTTTTT. The encoded protein is CASSLDTGSTGELFF.

This clonotype was seen a few times. The CDR3 DNA is TGTGCCAGCAGTTTTTGGGGACAGGGGACCTACGAGCAGTACTTC. It specifies CASSFWGQGTYEQYF. The chain couples TRBV12-3 or TRBV12-4 to TRBJ2-7; the match to TRBD1 covers 10 bases. Trimming removed 3 bases from V and 2 bases from J; junction bases left unmatched: 4. The CDR3 totals 15 residues.

This clonotype was detected only a few times. This chain uses TRBV15 with TRBJ2-2; no clear D. The V gene's germline CDR1 is LNHNV and CDR2 YYDKDF (reference sequence). V was cut by 3 bases and J by 4 bases, with 3 bases left in between. The CDR3 is 12 residues long. CDR3 nucleotide sequence: TGTGCCACCAGCAGTAGCACCGGGGAGCTGTTTTTT. It translates to CATSSSTGELFF.